The rows below give T cell receptor beta chains drawn from one sample of a study of cytomegalovirus exposure and HLA in healthy donors. Data came from immunoSEQ multiplex PCR; TCRdb stores just in-frame clones and leaves some out. The sample lists about 98,000 clones, under 70% occurring once. Sequencing input: PBMCs. The receptors here all came from a man aged 50-60 years in good health and CMV-seronegative. CDR3s include the opening cysteine and the closing phenylalanine or tryptophan. D genes are given only for firm matches. A clone size is listed for some rows: how often the clone was seen (once, few, many), or a class if it is expanded.

D	V	J	size	DNA	CDR3
.	TRBV7-9	TRBJ1-1	few	TGTGCCAGCAGCCCCCGCGTATGGAACACTGAAGCTTTCTTT	CASSPRVWNTEAFF
.	TRBV20-1	TRBJ2-7	.	TGCAGTGCTGCCAAAACTAACGAGCAGTACTTC	CSAAKTNEQYF
TRBD1	TRBV7-9	TRBJ1-1	.	TGTGCCAGCAGCGAAACGACAGGGGTGAACACTGAAGCTTTCTTT	CASSETTGVNTEAFF
TRBD1	TRBV6-5	TRBJ1-2	.	TGTGCCAGCAGTGAACAGGGGAACTATGGCTACACCTTC	CASSEQGNYGYTF
TRBD1	TRBV6-1	TRBJ1-1	.	TGTGCCAGCAGAGACAGGGCTTACACTGAAGCTTTCTTT	CASRDRAYTEAFF
TRBD2	TRBV7-9	TRBJ2-5	.	TGTGCCAGCAGTCGTGGACTAGCGGGACTCCAAGAGACCCAGTACTTC	CASSRGLAGLQETQYF
TRBD2	TRBV5-1	TRBJ2-5	.	TGCGCCAGCAGCTTAAGGGCGGGGGAAGAGACCCAGTACTTC	CASSLRAGEETQYF
.	TRBV28	TRBJ1-5	.	TGTGCCAGCATCTACCAGGGGCGGAACAATCAGCCCCAGCATTTT	CASIYQGRNNQPQHF
.	TRBV28	TRBJ2-5	.	TGTGCCAGCAACCCGGAAGGGGAAAGGACCCAAGAGACCCAGTACTTC	CASNPEGERTQETQYF
.	TRBV2	TRBJ2-7	.	TGTGCCAGCAGTACACAGGGGGGGGAGGAGTACTTC	CASSTQGGEEYF
.	TRBV30	TRBJ2-7	.	TGTGCCTGTACCCCAGGTTCCTACGAGCAGTACTTC	CACTPGSYEQYF
.	TRBV9	TRBJ1-1	few	TGTGCCAGCAGCGTAGCGGGGGGACGAGCTTTCTTT	CASSVAGGRAFF
TRBD2	TRBV19	TRBJ2-2	few	TGTGCCAGTAGTCCAGGGACTAGCGGGAGGACCGGGGAGCTGTTTTTT	CASSPGTSGRTGELFF
.	TRBV30	TRBJ1-6	.	TGTGCCTGGAGAGAGGGTCTAGGCTCACCCCTCCACTTT	CAWREGLGSPLHF
TRBD1	TRBV9	TRBJ2-3	.	TGTGCCAGCAGCCCCCGTCTCAGGACAGGGGTAGAGACAGATACGCAGTATTTT	CASSPRLRTGVETDTQYF
.	TRBV28	TRBJ2-3	few	TGTGCCAGCAGTTTTAGGGGGAATACGCAGTATTTT	CASSFRGNTQYF
TRBD2	TRBV27	TRBJ2-2	few	TGTGCCAGCAGTTTATTAGCGGGGGGCCCCGGGGAGCTGTTTTTT	CASSLLAGGPGELFF
.	TRBV7-9	TRBJ1-1	.	TGTGCCAGCAGCTCGGAGGGGAACACTGAAGCTTTCTTT	CASSSEGNTEAFF
.	TRBV6-4	TRBJ2-2	.	TGTGCCAGCAGTGACTCTAGCACCGGGGAGCTGTTTTTT	CASSDSSTGELFF
.	TRBV4-2	TRBJ2-6	.	TGTGCCAGCAGCCAAGACACCCCAGGGTCTGGGGCCAACGTCCTGACTTTC	CASSQDTPGSGANVLTF
.	TRBV19	TRBJ1-3	.	TGTGCCAGTAGTGTTAACTCTGGAAACACCATATATTTT	CASSVNSGNTIYF
TRBD2	TRBV7-2	TRBJ2-1	once	TGTGCCAGCAGCTTAGCGGGAGGGGTCTGGGATGAGCAGTTCTTC	CASSLAGGVWDEQFF
TRBD1	TRBV6-6	TRBJ2-7	.	TGTGCCAGCAGTTCGACAGGGAACGGCGAGCAGTACTTC	CASSSTGNGEQYF
TRBD1	TRBV6-5	TRBJ2-3	.	TGTGCCAGCAGCCGGGACAGGGCCACAGATACGCAGTATTTT	CASSRDRATDTQYF
TRBD1	TRBV28	TRBJ1-2	.	TGTGCCAGCAGGGACAGGGGAGGGAAGGGCTACACCTTC	CASRDRGGKGYTF
TRBD1	TRBV28	TRBJ1-2	.	TGTGCCAGCAGTTTATCGACAGGGGGCACCTATGGCTACACCTTC	CASSLSTGGTYGYTF
TRBD2	TRBV7-9	TRBJ2-7	.	TGTGCCAGCAGCCAGGGAATAGCGGGAGTCCACGAGCAGTACTTC	CASSQGIAGVHEQYF
.	TRBV7-2	TRBJ2-3	once	TGTGCCAGCAGCTTAAGCCAAAATACGCAGTATTTT	CASSLSQNTQYF
.	TRBV29-1	TRBJ2-1	few	TGCAGCGCCGGGACAAGAAGTTACAATGAGCAGTTCTTC	CSAGTRSYNEQFF
.	TRBV28	TRBJ2-7	.	TGTGCCACCAGCTCCTACGAGCAGTACTTC	CATSSYEQYF
TRBD1	TRBV27	TRBJ1-1	.	TGTGCCAGCAGGACAGGGGCTGGATGGACTGAAGCTTTCTTT	CASRTGAGWTEAFF
TRBD2	TRBV5-1	TRBJ2-5	.	TGCGCCAGCAGCCCGTTGGGGGCCGGGAGGGTAGAGACCCAGTACTTC	CASSPLGAGRVETQYF
TRBD2	TRBV6-4	TRBJ2-1	.	TGTGCCAGCAGGATAGCGGGGGGGCAAAGAATCAATGAGCAGTTCTTC	CASRIAGGQRINEQFF
TRBD1	TRBV9	TRBJ2-2	.	TGTGCCAGCAGCTTCCGACAGGGGAACACCGGGGAGCTGTTTTTT	CASSFRQGNTGELFF
TRBD1	TRBV30	TRBJ1-5	.	TGTGCCTGGAGTGCGGACAGGGGCGACATAAGCAATCAGCCCCAGCATTTT	CAWSADRGDISNQPQHF
.	TRBV9	TRBJ2-7	once	TGTGCCAGCAGCGTAGGATGGGGCTCCGAGCAGTACTTC	CASSVGWGSEQYF
TRBD1	TRBV10-3	TRBJ2-5	few	TGTGCCATCAGTAAACAGGGGGCGAGGGAGACCCAGTACTTC	CAISKQGARETQYF
TRBD1	TRBV6-5	TRBJ2-7	.	TGTGCCAGCAGTGGGACAGGGACGAGCTACGAGCAGTACTTC	CASSGTGTSYEQYF
TRBD2	TRBV7-6	TRBJ2-1	.	TGTGCCAGCAGCTTAGCCCTTCTACTAGCGGGAGGTGTCAATGAGCAGTTCTTC	CASSLALLLAGGVNEQFF
.	TRBV27	TRBJ2-1	.	TGTGCCAGCAGTCTTACGACAGGTAACAATGAGCAGTTCTTC	CASSLTTGNNEQFF